This record covers a single T cell receptor (beta chain). The antigen remains undetermined. These data originate in a study of Tregs in tolerant kidney transplant recipients. Study results and limitations: Few patients were studied, so findings need validation in larger groups.

Using immunoSEQ multiplex PCR, the repertoire was profiled, and TCRdb retains in-frame clones only, with some absent. The table shows some 250,000 clones, with roughly 84% occurring only once. Unstimulated Tregs (CD4+CD25+CD127-) and CD4+CD25- non-Tregs were sorted from PBMCs. The sequenced material came from CD4+ T cells from blood. The receptor was derived from a human donor in good health.

The CDR3 nucleotides read TGTGCCTGGAGGGGCTTTGCCCAGGGGCTCGGGGAGCAGTACTTC. Amino acids: CAWRGFAQGLGEQYF. This chain links TRBV30 with TRBJ2-7, with D perhaps TRBD1 (6 bases). The V end lost 3 bases, the J end lost 7 bases, and 22 bases lay between the germline ends. This CDR3 comprises 15 residues. Germline CDR1 GTSNPN, CDR2 SVGIG (reference sequence).